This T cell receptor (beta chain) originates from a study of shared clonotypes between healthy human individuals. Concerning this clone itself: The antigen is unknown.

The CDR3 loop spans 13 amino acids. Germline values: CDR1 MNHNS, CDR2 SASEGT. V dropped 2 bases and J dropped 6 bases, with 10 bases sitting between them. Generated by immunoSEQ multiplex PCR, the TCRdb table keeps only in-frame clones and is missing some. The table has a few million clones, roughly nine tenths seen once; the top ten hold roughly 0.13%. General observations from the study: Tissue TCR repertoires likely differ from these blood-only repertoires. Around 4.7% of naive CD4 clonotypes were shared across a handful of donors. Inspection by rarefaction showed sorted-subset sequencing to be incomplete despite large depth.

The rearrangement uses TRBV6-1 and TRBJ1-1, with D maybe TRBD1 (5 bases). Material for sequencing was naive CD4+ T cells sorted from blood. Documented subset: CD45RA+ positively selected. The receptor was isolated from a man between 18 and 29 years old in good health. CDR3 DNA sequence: TGTGCCAGCAGTGAAAAGGGGTGGGCTGAAGCTTTCTTT. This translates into CASSEKGWAEAFF.